This T cell receptor (beta chain) comes out of a study of beta chain features in type 1 diabetes. At the level of the study: Sorted cells numbering over 95,000,000 were examined across all samples.

Study-level points and caveats: Moderate but significant shortening of TCRB CDR3s was recorded in all four CD4+ subsets from Type 1 diabetes patients. PCR might show a preference for shorter templates, equally across patients and controls.

Germline V gene lookup returns CDR1 GTSNPN and CDR2 SVGIG (reference sequence). The CDR3 has 11 amino acids. The ends were cut back, 7 bases at V and 4 bases at J, with 9 bases in the middle. What was sequenced were expressed TCRB transcripts, since all of the isolated RNA had been reverse transcribed. Read counts averaged approximately 3.5 million for samples of naive, central memory and regulatory T cells. The method was immunoSEQ multiplex PCR; TCRdb's version includes in-frame clones alone and lacks a portion of them. The repertoire holds some 350,000 clones, roughly 14% seen once, with roughly 0.015% in the top ten. A word on this clone: Its antigen is as yet unknown.

The chain links TRBV30 to TRBJ2-3, with D hard to call. The sequence came from a woman under 30 with type 1 diabetes. Sequencing used naive CD4+ T cells from blood. CDR3 DNA sequence: TGTGCCTCCCGCCGGGCAGATACGCAGTATTTT. This codes for CASRRADTQYF.